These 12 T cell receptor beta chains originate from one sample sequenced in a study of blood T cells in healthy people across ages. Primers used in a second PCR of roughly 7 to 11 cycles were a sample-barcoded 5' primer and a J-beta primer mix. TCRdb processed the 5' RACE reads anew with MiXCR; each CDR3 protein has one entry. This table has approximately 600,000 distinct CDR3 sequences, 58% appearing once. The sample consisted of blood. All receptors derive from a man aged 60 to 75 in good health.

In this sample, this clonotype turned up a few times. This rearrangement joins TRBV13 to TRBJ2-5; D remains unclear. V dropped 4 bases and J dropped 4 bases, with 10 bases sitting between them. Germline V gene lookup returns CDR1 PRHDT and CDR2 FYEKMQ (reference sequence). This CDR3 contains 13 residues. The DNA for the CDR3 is TGTGCCAGCAGCTCTGGAAACCGAGAGACCCAGTACTTC. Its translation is CASSSGNRETQYF.

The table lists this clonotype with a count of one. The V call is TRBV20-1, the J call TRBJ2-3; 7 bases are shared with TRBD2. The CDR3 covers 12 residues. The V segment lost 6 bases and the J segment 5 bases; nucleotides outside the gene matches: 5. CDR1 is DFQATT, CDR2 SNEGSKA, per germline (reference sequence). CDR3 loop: CSAPWGGDTQYF. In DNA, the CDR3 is TGCAGTGCCCCCTGGGGGGGAGATACGCAGTATTTT.

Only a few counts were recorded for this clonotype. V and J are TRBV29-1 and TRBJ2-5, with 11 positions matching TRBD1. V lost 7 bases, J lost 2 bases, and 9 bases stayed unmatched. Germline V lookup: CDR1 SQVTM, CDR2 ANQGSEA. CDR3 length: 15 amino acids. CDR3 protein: CSATPRDRGQETQYF. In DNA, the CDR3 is TGCAGCGCTACTCCCCGGGACAGGGGGCAAGAGACCCAGTACTTC.

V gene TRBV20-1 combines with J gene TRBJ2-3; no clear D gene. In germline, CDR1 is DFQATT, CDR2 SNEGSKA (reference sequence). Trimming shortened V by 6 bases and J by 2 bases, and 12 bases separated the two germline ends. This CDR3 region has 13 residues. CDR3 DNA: TGCAGTGCGAAACGGTCCTCCACAGATACGCAGTATTTT. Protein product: CSAKRSSTDTQYF.

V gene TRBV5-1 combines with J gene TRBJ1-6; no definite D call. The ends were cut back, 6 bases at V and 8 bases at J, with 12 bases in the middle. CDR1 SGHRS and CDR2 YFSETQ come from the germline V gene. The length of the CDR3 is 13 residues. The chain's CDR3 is CASKVGEDSPLHF. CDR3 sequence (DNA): TGCGCCAGCAAGGTCGGGGAAGATTCACCCCTCCACTTT. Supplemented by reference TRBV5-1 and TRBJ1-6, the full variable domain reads KAGVTQTPRYLIKTRGQQVTLSCSPISGHRSVSWYQQTPGQGLQFLFEYFSETQRNKGNFPGRFSGRQFSNSRSEMNVSTLELGDSALYLCASKVGEDSPLHFGNGTRLTVT.

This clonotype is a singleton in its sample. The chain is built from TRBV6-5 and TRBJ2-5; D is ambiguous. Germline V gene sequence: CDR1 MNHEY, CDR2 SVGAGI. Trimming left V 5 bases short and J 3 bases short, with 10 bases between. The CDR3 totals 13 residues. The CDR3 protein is CASSPNVEETQYF. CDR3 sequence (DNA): TGTGCCAGCAGTCCTAACGTGGAAGAGACCCAGTACTTC.

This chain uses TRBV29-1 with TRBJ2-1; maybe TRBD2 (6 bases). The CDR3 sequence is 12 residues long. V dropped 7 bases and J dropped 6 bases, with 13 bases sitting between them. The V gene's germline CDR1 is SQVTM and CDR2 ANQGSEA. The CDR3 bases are TGCAGCGCCGGGGGTGGGGCCAATGAGCAGTTCTTC. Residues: CSAGGGANEQFF.

CDR3 nucleotide sequence: TGCGCCAGCAGCTCCGGGACTAGCGGGGGGGCCTACGAGCAGTACTTC. Its translation: CASSSGTSGGAYEQYF. This chain connects TRBV5-1 to TRBJ2-7; 16 bases are a match to TRBD2. With V trimmed by 3 bases and J by 2 bases, 2 bases remained unmatched. The CDR3 contains 16 residues. CDR1 SGHRS and CDR2 YFSETQ come from the germline V gene.

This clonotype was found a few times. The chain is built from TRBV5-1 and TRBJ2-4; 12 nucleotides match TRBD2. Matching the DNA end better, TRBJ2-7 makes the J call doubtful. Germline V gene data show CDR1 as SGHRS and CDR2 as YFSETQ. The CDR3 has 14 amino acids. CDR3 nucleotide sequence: TGCGCCAGCAGCTGGACTAGCGGGGAATACGAGCAGTACTTC. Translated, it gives CASSWTSGEYEQYF.

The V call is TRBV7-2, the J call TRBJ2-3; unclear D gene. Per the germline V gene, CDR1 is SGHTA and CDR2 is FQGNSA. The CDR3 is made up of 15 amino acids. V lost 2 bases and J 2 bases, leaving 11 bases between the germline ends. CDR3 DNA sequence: TGTGCCAGCAGCTTATGGATAGCCTCCACAGATACGCAGTATTTT. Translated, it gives CASSLWIASTDTQYF.

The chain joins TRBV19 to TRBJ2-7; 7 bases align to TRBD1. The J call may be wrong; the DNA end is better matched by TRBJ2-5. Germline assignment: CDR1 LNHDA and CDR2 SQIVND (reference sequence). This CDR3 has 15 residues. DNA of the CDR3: TGTGCCAGTAGTATTTCCGGACAGGACGGGGAGACCCAGTACTTC. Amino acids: CASSISGQDGETQYF.

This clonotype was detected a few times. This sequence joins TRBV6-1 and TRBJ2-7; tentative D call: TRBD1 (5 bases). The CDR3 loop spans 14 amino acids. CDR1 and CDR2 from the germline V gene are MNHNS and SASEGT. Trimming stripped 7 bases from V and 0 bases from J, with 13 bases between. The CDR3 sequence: CASKQGVSSYEQYF. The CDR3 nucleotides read TGTGCCAGCAAGCAGGGCGTCTCCTCCTACGAGCAGTACTTC.